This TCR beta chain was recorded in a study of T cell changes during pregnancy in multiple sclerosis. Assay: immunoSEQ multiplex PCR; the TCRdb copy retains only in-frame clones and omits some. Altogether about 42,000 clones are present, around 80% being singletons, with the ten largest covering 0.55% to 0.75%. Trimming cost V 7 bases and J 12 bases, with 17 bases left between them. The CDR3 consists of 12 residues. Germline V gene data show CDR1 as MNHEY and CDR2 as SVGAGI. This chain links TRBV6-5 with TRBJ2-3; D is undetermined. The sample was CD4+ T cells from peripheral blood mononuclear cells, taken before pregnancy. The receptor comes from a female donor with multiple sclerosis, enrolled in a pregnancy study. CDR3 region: CASTSGSLPQYF. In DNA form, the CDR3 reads TGTGCCAGCACCTCAGGTTCCCTTCCCCAGTATTTT.